This paragraph reports one T cell receptor beta chain. Its target is unknown. The sample originates from a study of T cell repertoires in cytomegalovirus infection. General observations from the study: Identification of carriers of CMV plus the relevant HLA was achieved through cumulative public TCR beta family frequency.

A single record per CDR3 protein comes from TCRdb applying MiXCR to the reads. The sample yields under 300,000 distinct CDR3 sequences, roughly an eighth seen once. CDR1 is KGHSH and CDR2 is LQKENI in the germline V gene. The J segment lost 10 bases and the V segment lost 2 bases, leaving 20 bases of the junction unmatched. The CDR3 is 18 amino acids. Input material: PBMCs. The receptor's source is a human donor in good health (CMV status not recorded). Some clones in this sample may be carry-over from other donors' samples. The gene calls are TRBV18 and TRBJ2-1; 7 bases are a match to TRBD2. The CDR3 loop reads CASSPMPVAGSLGGEQFF. DNA for the CDR3: TGTGCCAGCTCACCAATGCCCGTAGCGGGCTCTCTCGGGGGAGAGCAGTTCTTC.